The sequence of this T cell receptor (beta chain) was determined in a study of T cell responses to AZD1222 COVID-19 vaccine. Germline trimming cut 4 bases from V and 1 base from J; bases unmatched to any gene: 2. Per the germline V gene, CDR1 is SGDLS and CDR2 is YYNGEE. The CDR3 totals 16 residues. In the case of this clone: Its antigen remains unidentified.

Assay used: immunoSEQ multiplex PCR; TCRdb lists only in-frame clones, some missing. The sample has some 150,000 clones; approximately 92% are singletons. Study-level findings and limits: White British donors predominated, females outnumbered males, and clonal diversity was possibly underestimated.

This material consisted of peripheral blood, taken on day 0 of AZD1222 vaccination. This chain links TRBV9 with TRBJ2-3; 14 nucleotides line up with TRBD2. This TCR was recovered from an adult in good health. CDR3 coding DNA: TGTGCCAGCAGCTCGGGACTAGCGGGGGGCACAGATACGCAGTATTTT. It specifies CASSSGLAGGTDTQYF. Filled out from reference TRBV9 and TRBJ2-3, the complete variable domain reads DSGVTQTPKHLITATGQRVTLRCSPRSGDLSVYWYQQSLDQGLQFLIQYYNGEERAKGNILERFSAQQFPDLHSELNLSSLELGDSALYFCASSSGLAGGTDTQYFGPGTRLTVL.